The 2 T cell receptor beta chains below were found in one sample sequenced in a study of siplizumab effects on memory and regulatory T cells. Sequencing was performed with immunoSEQ multiplex PCR; in TCRdb, only in-frame clones are kept and a portion is missing. The repertoire holds roughly 120,000 clones, with roughly 90% as singletons. Sequenced sample: CD4+ T cells sorted from blood. Receptor source: a human donor in good health.

V gene TRBV18 combines with J gene TRBJ2-2; 7 positions agree with TRBD1. The CDR3 spans 15 residues. After removal of 6 bases from V and 4 bases from J, the junction contained 8 bases not matched to a gene. Germline V gene data show CDR1 as KGHSH and CDR2 as LQKENI. The CDR3 DNA reads TGTGCCAGCTCCAACCAGGGGGACGGCACCGGGGAGCTGTTTTTT. This translates into CASSNQGDGTGELFF. Full variable domain (rest looked up from reference TRBV18 and TRBJ2-2): NAGVMQNPRHLVRRRGQEARLRCSPMKGHSHVYWYRQLPEEGLKFMVYLQKENIIDESGMPKERFSAEFPKEGPSILRIQQVVRGDSAAYFCASSNQGDGTGELFFGEGSRLTVL.

The genes are TRBV6-5 and TRBJ2-5; 11 nucleotides agree with TRBD2. Trimming at V came to 6 bases and at J to 0 bases, leaving 3 bases not matched to a gene. The V gene's germline CDR1 is MNHEY and CDR2 SVGAGI. CDR3 length equals 15 residues. The CDR3 region has the DNA TGTGCCAGCAGGCGGACTAGCGGGCACCAAGAGACCCAGTACTTC. It codes for CASRRTSGHQETQYF.